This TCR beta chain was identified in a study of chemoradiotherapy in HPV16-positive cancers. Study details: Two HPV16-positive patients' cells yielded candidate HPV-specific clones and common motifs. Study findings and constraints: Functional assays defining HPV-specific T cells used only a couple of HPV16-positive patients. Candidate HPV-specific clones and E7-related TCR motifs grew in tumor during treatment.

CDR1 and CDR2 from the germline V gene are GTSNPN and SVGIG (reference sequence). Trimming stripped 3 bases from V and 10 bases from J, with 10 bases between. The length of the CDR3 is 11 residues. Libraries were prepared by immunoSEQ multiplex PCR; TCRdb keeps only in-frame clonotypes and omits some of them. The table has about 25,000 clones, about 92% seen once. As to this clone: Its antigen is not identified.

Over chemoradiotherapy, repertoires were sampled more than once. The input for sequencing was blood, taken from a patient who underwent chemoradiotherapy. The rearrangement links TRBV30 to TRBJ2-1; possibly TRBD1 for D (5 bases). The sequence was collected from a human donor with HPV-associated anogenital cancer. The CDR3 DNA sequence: TGTGCCTGGAGAGTGACAGTGGAGCAGTTCTTC. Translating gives CAWRVTVEQFF.